These 3 T cell receptor beta chains originate from one sample sequenced in a study of blood T cells in healthy people across ages. It was with a sample-barcoded 5' primer and a J-beta primer mix that a second PCR of roughly 6 to 11 cycles was run. TCRdb reprocessed the 5' RACE reads via MiXCR and lists one record per CDR3 protein. The repertoire holds under 1 million distinct CDR3 sequences, about 42% seen once, with roughly a fifth in the top ten. The sequenced sample was blood. These receptors came from a man in his 60s in good health.

This clonotype was detected ten times or more. This rearrangement joins TRBV27 to TRBJ2-7; D call uncertain. Trimming removed 2 bases at V and 9 bases at J, with 14 bases between. There are 13 residues in the CDR3. The germline gives CDR1 MNHEY, CDR2 SMNVEV (reference sequence). Here the CDR3 DNA reads TGTGCCAGCAGTTTACGACCCCTCGGACGGCAGTACTTC. Protein sequence: CASSLRPLGRQYF.

This clonotype is a singleton in its sample. The chain combines TRBV6-2 or TRBV6-3 with TRBJ2-5; 9 nucleotides match TRBD2. The V gene's germline CDR1 is MNHEY and CDR2 SVGEGT. There are 15 residues in the CDR3. Trimming removed 4 bases from V and 2 bases from J; junction bases left unmatched: 5. As DNA, the CDR3 is TGTGCCAGCAGTTCCCGACTAGCGGCACAAGAGACCCAGTACTTC. The encoded protein is CASSSRLAAQETQYF.

The chain uses TRBV20-1 and TRBJ2-1; D perhaps matches TRBD2 (6 bases). The germline V gene encodes CDR1 DFQATT and CDR2 SNEGSKA (reference sequence). Trimming pared 0 bases from V and 4 bases from J, leaving 22 bases between. The CDR3 length is 18 residues. The CDR3 sequence: CSARDWGTGRGAYNEQFF. In DNA form, the CDR3 reads TGCAGTGCTAGAGATTGGGGTACGGGGCGGGGCGCGTACAATGAGCAGTTCTTC.